Shown below are 3 T cell receptor beta chains from a single sample sequenced in a study of T cell changes during pregnancy in multiple sclerosis. Only in-frame clones appear in the TCRdb table, and some are missing; sequencing was by immunoSEQ multiplex PCR. The profile shows over 60,000 clones, 75% to 95% of them singletons. Sample: CD4+ T cells from peripheral blood mononuclear cells, taken in the third trimester of pregnancy. These receptors came from a female donor in good health, enrolled as a control in a pregnancy study.

The CDR3 protein is CASSPGQGGNTIYF. The DNA of the CDR3 is TGTGCCAGCAGCCCCGGACAGGGTGGAAACACCATATATTTT. The chain couples TRBV11-2 to TRBJ1-3, with 8 bases identical to TRBD1. CDR1 SGHAT and CDR2 FQNNGV come from the germline V gene. Losses at the gene ends were 5 bases for V and 3 bases for J; bases not matched to a gene: 3. CDR3 size: 14 residues.

The V gene is TRBV11-1, the J gene TRBJ1-1; 9 bases fit TRBD1. The ends lost 7 bases at V and 1 base at J; junction bases unmatched: 7. This CDR3 spans 15 amino acids. In germline, CDR1 is SGHAT, CDR2 FQDESV (reference sequence). In DNA form, the CDR3 reads TGTGCCAGCAAAGTCCCGGGACAGGGGAACACTGAAGCTTTCTTT. It encodes CASKVPGQGNTEAFF. The full variable domain, rest sourced from reference TRBV11-1 and TRBJ1-1, is EAEVAQSPRYKITEKSQAVAFWCDPISGHATLYWYRQILGQGPELLVQFQDESVVDDSQLPKDRFSAERLKGVDSTLKIQPAELGDSAMYLCASKVPGQGNTEAFFGQGTRLTVV.

The chain uses TRBV4-1 and TRBJ2-3, with TRBD2 identical over 10 bases. This CDR3 region has 17 residues. Per germline, CDR1 MGHRA and CDR2 YSYEKL. V lost 2 bases to trimming and J lost 0 bases; unmatched junction nucleotides: 5. CDR3 protein: CASSQLRTSGSTDTQYF. CDR3 DNA: TGCGCCAGCAGCCAACTTAGGACTAGCGGAAGCACAGATACGCAGTATTTT.